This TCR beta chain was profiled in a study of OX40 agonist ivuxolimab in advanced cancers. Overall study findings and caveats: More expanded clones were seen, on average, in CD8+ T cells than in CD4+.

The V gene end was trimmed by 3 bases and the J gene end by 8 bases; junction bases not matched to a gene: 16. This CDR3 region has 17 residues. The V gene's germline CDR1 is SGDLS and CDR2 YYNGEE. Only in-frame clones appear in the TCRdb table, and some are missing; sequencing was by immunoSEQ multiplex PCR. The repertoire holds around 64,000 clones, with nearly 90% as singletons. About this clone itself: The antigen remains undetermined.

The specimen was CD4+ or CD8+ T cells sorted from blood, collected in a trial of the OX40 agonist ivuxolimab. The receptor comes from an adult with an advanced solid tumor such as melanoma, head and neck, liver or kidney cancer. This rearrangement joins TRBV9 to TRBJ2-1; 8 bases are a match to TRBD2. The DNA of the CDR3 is TGTGCCAGCAGCGCGTCGCTGGGACTAGACAAAGGCGATGAGCAGTTCTTC. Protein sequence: CASSASLGLDKGDEQFF. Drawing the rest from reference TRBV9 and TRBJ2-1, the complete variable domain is DSGVTQTPKHLITATGQRVTLRCSPRSGDLSVYWYQQSLDQGLQFLIQYYNGEERAKGNILERFSAQQFPDLHSELNLSSLELGDSALYFCASSASLGLDKGDEQFFGPGTRLTVL.